This is a list of T cell receptor beta chains from one sample in a study of vaccination effects on CD4 cells after COVID-19. No antigen is known for these receptors. Clones were sequenced by immunoSEQ multiplex PCR, and TCRdb holds only the in-frame ones, with some missing. Of 40,000 to 50,000 clones listed, approximately 77% were seen once; the top ten hold 25% to 30%. This specimen was CD4+ T cells from PBMCs cultured with a peptide pool, taken before COVID-19 vaccination. The source of these receptors is a human donor who had a prior SARS-CoV-2 infection. CDR3s include the opening cysteine and the closing phenylalanine or tryptophan. Fields, in order: D gene, clone size, V gene, J gene, CDR3 protein, CDR3 DNA. D genes are given only for firm matches. Size is omitted from some rows. Given values are once, few, many or a class for expanded clones.

D: -
size: -
V: TRBV19
J: TRBJ1-5
CDR3: CASSMPSYSNQPQHF
DNA: TGTGCCAGTAGTATGCCCAGTTATAGCAATCAGCCCCAGCATTTT

D: TRBD2
size: -
V: TRBV18
J: TRBJ2-3
CDR3: CASSPLAGGPSGTDTQYF
DNA: TGTGCCAGCTCACCCCTAGCGGGAGGGCCTTCAGGCACAGATACGCAGTATTTT

D: -
size: -
V: TRBV5-4
J: TRBJ1-1
CDR3: CASSLEGPGAGVTEAFF
DNA: TGTGCCAGCAGCTTGGAGGGACCGGGCGCGGGAGTCACTGAAGCTTTCTTT

D: TRBD2
size: -
V: TRBV5-5
J: TRBJ2-4
CDR3: CASSPGTSRVYF
DNA: TGTGCCAGCAGCCCTGGGACTAGCCGGGTGTACTTC

D: -
size: -
V: TRBV9
J: TRBJ1-4
CDR3: CASSAEGRRDEKLFF
DNA: TGTGCCAGCAGCGCAGAAGGGAGGCGGGATGAAAAACTGTTTTTT

D: TRBD1
size: few
V: TRBV19
J: TRBJ1-2
CDR3: CASSSHRGRGYGYTF
DNA: TGTGCCAGTAGTTCGCACAGGGGGCGAGGCTATGGCTACACCTTC

D: -
size: -
V: TRBV30
J: TRBJ2-2
CDR3: CAWQLNYYTGELFF
DNA: TGTGCCTGGCAATTGAACTATTACACCGGGGAGCTGTTTTTT

D: TRBD1
size: -
V: TRBV14
J: TRBJ1-2
CDR3: CASSQVGDRRGYGYTF
DNA: TGTGCCAGCAGCCAAGTTGGGGACAGGAGGGGCTATGGCTACACCTTC

D: -
size: -
V: TRBV29-1
J: TRBJ1-6
CDR3: CSVGGFGSPLHF
DNA: TGCAGCGTTGGGGGCTTTGGGTCACCCCTCCACTTT

D: TRBD2
size: once
V: TRBV24-1
J: TRBJ2-3
CDR3: CATTCTEKRGMSRPTDTQYF
DNA: TGTGCCACCACCTGCACGGAGAAGCGGGGGATGTCTCGACCCACAGATACGCAGTATTTT

D: -
size: -
V: TRBV18
J: TRBJ1-1
CDR3: CASSPVAPVGNTEAFF
DNA: TGTGCCAGCTCACCCGTGGCTCCTGTTGGGAACACTGAAGCTTTCTTT

D: -
size: -
V: TRBV4-3
J: TRBJ1-4
CDR3: CASSRTATNEKLFF
DNA: TGCGCCAGCAGCCGGACAGCCACTAATGAAAAACTGTTTTTT

D: TRBD1
size: few
V: TRBV7-3
J: TRBJ1-6
CDR3: CASSQTGVNSPLHF
DNA: TGTGCCAGCAGCCAGACAGGGGTCAATTCACCCCTCCACTTT

D: -
size: -
V: TRBV9
J: TRBJ2-3
CDR3: CASSVAPSDEPSTDTQYF
DNA: TGTGCCAGCAGCGTAGCTCCATCGGACGAACCTAGCACAGATACGCAGTATTTT

D: -
size: -
V: TRBV2
J: TRBJ1-1
CDR3: CASSESENTEAFF
DNA: TGTGCCAGCAGTGAGAGTGAGAACACTGAAGCTTTCTTT

D: TRBD1
size: few
V: TRBV27
J: TRBJ2-7
CDR3: CASKRTGHDEQYF
DNA: TGTGCCAGCAAAAGGACAGGTCACGACGAGCAGTACTTC

D: TRBD1
size: -
V: TRBV23-1
J: TRBJ1-1
CDR3: CASSQSLETGETEAFF
DNA: TGCGCCAGCAGTCAATCTTTGGAGACAGGGGAAACTGAAGCTTTCTTT

D: TRBD1
size: -
V: TRBV3-1/TRBV3-2
J: TRBJ2-7
CDR3: CASSPTPGGDEQYF
DNA: TGTGCCAGCAGCCCGACTCCAGGGGGCGACGAGCAGTACTTC

D: -
size: few
V: TRBV7-2
J: TRBJ1-5
CDR3: CASSESYQPQHF
DNA: TGTGCCAGCAGCGAGAGTTATCAGCCCCAGCATTTT

D: -
size: -
V: TRBV25-1
J: TRBJ1-2
CDR3: CASSVSAFGYTF
DNA: TGTGCCAGCAGTGTAAGCGCGTTTGGCTACACCTTC

D: -
size: -
V: TRBV9
J: TRBJ2-5
CDR3: CASSVDSRQETQYF
DNA: TGTGCCAGCAGCGTAGATAGCAGGCAAGAGACCCAGTACTTC

D: -
size: few
V: TRBV9
J: TRBJ2-2
CDR3: CASSVGNADTGELFF
DNA: TGTGCCAGCAGCGTAGGGAACGCCGACACCGGGGAGCTGTTTTTT

D: -
size: once
V: TRBV27
J: TRBJ2-7
CDR3: CASSPRNGEQYF
DNA: TGTGCCAGCAGTCCCCGGAATGGCGAGCAGTACTTC

D: -
size: -
V: TRBV12-3/TRBV12-4
J: TRBJ1-5
CDR3: CASSFWNQPQHF
DNA: TGTGCCAGCAGTTTTTGGAATCAGCCCCAGCATTTT

D: TRBD1
size: few
V: TRBV5-1
J: TRBJ1-6
CDR3: CASSRDRGNSPLHF
DNA: TGCGCCAGCAGCCGGGACAGGGGAAATTCACCCCTCCACTTT

D: -
size: few
V: TRBV11-2
J: TRBJ1-6
CDR3: CASSLGYNSPLHF
DNA: TGTGCCAGCAGCTTAGGGTATAATTCACCCCTCCACTTT

D: -
size: few
V: TRBV7-3
J: TRBJ2-1
CDR3: CASSLTPSSYNEQFF
DNA: TGTGCCAGCAGCTTAACCCCGAGCTCCTACAATGAGCAGTTCTTC

D: -
size: -
V: TRBV7-2
J: TRBJ1-1
CDR3: CASSTLRGGEAFF
DNA: TGTGCCAGCAGCACCCTCAGGGGAGGTGAAGCTTTCTTT

D: -
size: -
V: TRBV18
J: TRBJ2-2
CDR3: CASSERDGRTGELFF
DNA: TGTGCCAGCTCCGAACGGGACGGCCGGACCGGGGAGCTGTTTTTT

D: TRBD2
size: -
V: TRBV2
J: TRBJ2-3
CDR3: CASSEGWGGTDTQYF
DNA: TGTGCCAGCAGTGAAGGATGGGGGGGTACAGATACGCAGTATTTT

D: -
size: -
V: TRBV5-8
J: TRBJ2-2
CDR3: CASSRVRTNTGELFF
DNA: TGTGCCAGCAGCCGTGTCCGAACGAACACCGGGGAGCTGTTTTTT

D: -
size: -
V: TRBV7-2
J: TRBJ2-5
CDR3: CASSPGRETQYF
DNA: TGTGCCAGCAGCCCCGGGCGTGAGACCCAGTACTTC

D: -
size: -
V: TRBV11-3
J: TRBJ2-7
CDR3: CASSLTSAHSYEQYF
DNA: TGTGCCAGCAGCTTAACCAGCGCCCACTCCTACGAGCAGTACTTC

D: -
size: -
V: TRBV3-1/TRBV3-2
J: TRBJ2-3
CDR3: CASGHLEGDTQYF
DNA: TGTGCCAGCGGGCACCTCGAAGGAGATACGCAGTATTTT

D: TRBD1
size: -
V: TRBV27
J: TRBJ2-7
CDR3: CASSYRDRARRLYF
DNA: TGTGCCAGCAGTTACCGGGACAGGGCCCGCAGGTTGTACTTC

D: -
size: -
V: TRBV2
J: TRBJ2-7
CDR3: CASSRGVAPYEQYF
DNA: TGTGCCAGCAGTAGGGGGGTCGCCCCCTACGAGCAGTACTTC

D: -
size: -
V: TRBV7-2
J: TRBJ2-7
CDR3: CASSPHWGISYEQYF
DNA: TGTGCCAGCAGCCCCCATTGGGGGATCTCCTACGAGCAGTACTTC

D: TRBD2
size: once
V: TRBV29-1
J: TRBJ2-1
CDR3: CSASGTSGGGIQKSSYNEQFF
DNA: TGCAGCGCCTCCGGGACTAGCGGGGGGGGGATCCAAAAAAGCTCCTACAATGAGCAGTTCTTC

D: -
size: few
V: TRBV9
J: TRBJ1-1
CDR3: CASSGRGVGQNPNTEAFF
DNA: TGTGCCAGCAGCGGACGGGGAGTTGGACAGAACCCTAACACTGAAGCTTTCTTT

D: -
size: -
V: TRBV3-1/TRBV3-2
J: TRBJ2-7
CDR3: CASKQGALSYEQYF
DNA: TGTGCCAGCAAGCAAGGGGCCTTATCCTACGAGCAGTACTTC

D: -
size: -
V: TRBV5-5
J: TRBJ2-3
CDR3: CASSTSTDTQYF
DNA: TGTGCCAGCAGCACGAGCACAGATACGCAGTATTTT

D: -
size: -
V: TRBV2
J: TRBJ2-1
CDR3: CASRGRGAYNEQFF
DNA: TGTGCCAGCAGGGGGAGGGGGGCCTACAATGAGCAGTTCTTC

D: -
size: -
V: TRBV15
J: TRBJ1-4
CDR3: CATIPGEKLFF
DNA: TGTGCCACCATCCCGGGTGAAAAACTGTTTTTT

D: -
size: -
V: TRBV5-6
J: TRBJ1-2
CDR3: CASSLLRAEFYGYTF
DNA: TGTGCCAGCAGCTTGTTGCGGGCCGAATTCTATGGCTACACCTTC

D: TRBD2
size: -
V: TRBV5-1
J: TRBJ2-1
CDR3: CASSLQLAGGVNEQFF
DNA: TGCGCCAGCAGCTTGCAACTAGCGGGAGGGGTCAATGAGCAGTTCTTC

D: -
size: -
V: TRBV7-6
J: TRBJ2-3
CDR3: CASSLGPLTSTDTQYF
DNA: TGTGCCAGCAGCTTAGGACCACTTACTAGCACAGATACGCAGTATTTT

D: TRBD2
size: -
V: TRBV30
J: TRBJ2-3
CDR3: CAWSVGAGGITDTQYF
DNA: TGTGCCTGGAGTGTGGGAGCGGGGGGGATCACAGATACGCAGTATTTT

D: -
size: -
V: TRBV3-1/TRBV3-2
J: TRBJ1-4
CDR3: CASSRTGPQEKLFF
DNA: TGTGCCAGCAGCCGGACGGGGCCTCAGGAAAAACTGTTTTTT

D: -
size: -
V: TRBV27
J: TRBJ2-7
CDR3: CASRDILKGTYEQYF
DNA: TGTGCCAGCAGGGATATACTAAAGGGTACCTACGAGCAGTACTTC

D: TRBD2
size: -
V: TRBV7-3
J: TRBJ2-1
CDR3: CASSLTQRGYSEQFF
DNA: TGTGCCAGCAGCTTAACCCAGCGGGGGTACAGTGAGCAGTTCTTC

D: -
size: -
V: TRBV10-3
J: TRBJ1-4
CDR3: CATSRQGANEKLFF
DNA: TGTGCCACTTCCCGGCAGGGCGCTAATGAAAAACTGTTTTTT

D: -
size: -
V: TRBV5-1
J: TRBJ1-2
CDR3: CASSKDREYGYTF
DNA: TGCGCCAGCAGCAAGGACAGAGAGTATGGCTACACCTTC

D: TRBD1
size: -
V: TRBV16
J: TRBJ2-1
CDR3: CASELEDRGHEQFF
DNA: TGTGCCAGCGAACTGGAGGACAGGGGGCATGAGCAGTTCTTC

D: -
size: few
V: TRBV2
J: TRBJ2-7
CDR3: CASSDRKYEQYF
DNA: TGTGCCAGCAGTGACAGAAAATACGAGCAGTACTTC

D: -
size: -
V: TRBV19
J: TRBJ2-7
CDR3: CASSQIYGYSYEQYF
DNA: TGTGCCAGTAGCCAGATCTACGGTTACTCCTACGAGCAGTACTTC

D: TRBD1
size: once
V: TRBV10-3
J: TRBJ2-7
CDR3: CAISETGGNSYEQYF
DNA: TGTGCCATCAGTGAGACAGGGGGAAACTCCTACGAGCAGTACTTC